Listed here are 29 T cell receptor beta chains from one sample, sequenced in a study of blood T cell repertoires in COVID-19. The method was immunoSEQ multiplex PCR; TCRdb's version includes in-frame clones alone and lacks a portion of them. Of 85,000 to 95,000 clones listed, roughly 89% are singletons. Sequencing input: peripheral blood. All receptors derive from a woman older than 75 with active COVID-19.

V and J are TRBV7-3 and TRBJ1-1; D is uncertain. CDR3 length: 13 amino acids. Trimming took off 2 bases at V and 5 bases at J, with 9 bases between the two ends. Germline V lookup: CDR1 SGHTA, CDR2 FQGTGA. The CDR3 coding sequence is TGTGCCAGCAGCTTATATCGGGAGACTGAAGCTTTCTTT. It translates to CASSLYRETEAFF.

This chain connects TRBV4-1 to TRBJ2-5; weak D call: TRBD2 (6 bases). Germline CDR1 is MGHRA and CDR2 is YSYEKL. This CDR3 is 15 amino acids long. Trimming pared 4 bases from V and 4 bases from J, leaving 16 bases between. In DNA, the CDR3 is TGCGCCAGCAGCCCATCCCCCTCTAGCGTAGAGACCCAGTACTTC. This translates into CASSPSPSSVETQYF.

This clone was counted a few times. This chain connects TRBV4-3 to TRBJ1-2; weak D call: TRBD1 (5 bases). Germline V gives CDR1 LGHNA, CDR2 YSLEER. The CDR3 sequence is 15 residues long. V lost 4 bases and J lost 1, with 13 bases in between. CDR3 sequence (DNA): TGCGCCAGCAGCCGGGCAGGACAAGTTAACTATGGCTACACCTTC. The encoded protein is CASSRAGQVNYGYTF.

The V call is TRBV28, the J call TRBJ2-1; D is possibly TRBD2 (5 bases). The CDR3 covers 11 residues. The V and J ends lost 6 bases and 7 bases respectively, with 7 bases between them. The germline V gene has CDR1 MDHEN and CDR2 SYDVKM. The CDR3 region has the DNA TGTGCCAGCAGAGGCGGGAATGAGCAGTTCTTC. Its protein product is CASRGGNEQFF.

The chain employs TRBV9 and TRBJ2-1; 10 bases are shared with TRBD1. The CDR3 length is 17 residues. Trimming removed 1 base from V and 7 bases from J; junction bases left unmatched: 11. Germline CDR1 SGDLS, CDR2 YYNGEE. The CDR3 DNA sequence: TGTGCCAGCAGCGTATCAGGAGGACAGGGGGGAGTAAATGAGCAGTTCTTC. Translation gives CASSVSGGQGGVNEQFF.

The chain is built from TRBV28 and TRBJ1-5; D uncertain. V was clipped by 8 bases and J by 2 bases, with 13 bases between them. This CDR3 spans 14 amino acids. Germline-derived CDR1 and CDR2 are MDHEN and SYDVKM. CDR3: CASARGGGNQPQHF. Here the CDR3 DNA reads TGTGCCAGCGCCCGTGGCGGGGGCAATCAGCCCCAGCATTTT.

This clone was detected only once. The J gene is TRBJ2-5, the V gene TRBV3-1 (or the pseudogene TRBV3-2), with a weak D call TRBD2 (5 bases). The CDR3 loop spans 14 amino acids. Germline loops: CDR1 LGHDT, CDR2 YNNKEL (reference sequence). Between the trimmed V and J ends, which lost 4 bases and 1 base, there was a span of 10 bases. The CDR3 loop is CASSLQAGQETQYF. DNA for the CDR3: TGTGCCAGCAGCCTGCAGGCGGGCCAAGAGACCCAGTACTTC.

This chain uses TRBV7-3 with TRBJ2-7; possible D gene TRBD1, 5 bases. Per germline, CDR1 SGHTA and CDR2 FQGTGA. V lost 0 bases to trimming and J lost 5 bases, with 17 bases between them. The CDR3 is 16 amino acids. The CDR3 sequence is CASSLTTSGAPHEQYF. The CDR3 DNA sequence: TGTGCCAGCAGCTTAACGACTTCTGGGGCCCCTCACGAGCAGTACTTC.

The chain combines TRBV5-6 with TRBJ1-2; TRBD1 is a possible D gene (5 bases). From germline, CDR1 is SGHDT and CDR2 YYEEEE. The V end was cut by 0 bases, the J end by 3 bases, with 9 bases between. The CDR3 spans 14 residues. CDR3 protein: CASSLGPGDYGYTF. The CDR3 nucleotides are TGTGCCAGCAGCTTGGGGCCGGGGGACTATGGCTACACCTTC.

The chain is built from TRBV2 and TRBJ2-5; 7 positions agree with TRBD2. The CDR3 spans 12 residues. The ends lost 11 bases at V and 5 bases at J; junction bases unmatched: 8. CDR1 and CDR2 from the germline V gene are SNHLY and FYNNEI. The CDR3 DNA reads as TGTGCCTCTGGACTAGTAGTCGAGACCCAGTACTTC. As protein: CASGLVVETQYF.

The chain uses TRBV5-1 and TRBJ2-1, with 9 bases fitting TRBD2. In germline, CDR1 is SGHRS, CDR2 YFSETQ. The trim removed 0 bases at V and 6 bases at J, leaving 4 bases unmatched. The CDR3 contains 15 residues. CDR3 amino acids: CASSLGGGVRNEQFF. Written as DNA, the CDR3 is TGCGCCAGCAGCTTGGGCGGGGGGGTACGCAATGAGCAGTTCTTC. Complete variable domain (other parts from reference TRBV5-1 and TRBJ2-1): KAGVTQTPRYLIKTRGQQVTLSCSPISGHRSVSWYQQTPGQGLQFLFEYFSETQRNKGNFPGRFSGRQFSNSRSEMNVSTLELGDSALYLCASSLGGGVRNEQFFGPGTRLTVL.

The chain is built from TRBV6-1 and TRBJ2-2, with D tentatively TRBD2 (6 bases). This CDR3 has 17 residues. The V and J ends lost 1 base and 6 bases respectively, with 18 bases between them. Germline V CDR1 and CDR2: MNHNS, SASEGT. CDR3: CASSEGRSGGGPGELFF. As DNA, the CDR3 is TGTGCCAGCAGTGAAGGACGGAGCGGAGGAGGGCCCGGGGAGCTGTTTTTT.

The chain carries TRBV7-9 and TRBJ2-1; D gene ambiguous. Germline-derived CDR1 and CDR2 are SEHNR and FQNEAQ (reference sequence). The CDR3 is 15 amino acids. V lost 5 bases, J lost 6 bases, and 17 bases lay in between. This chain's CDR3 is CASSPRVGWVNEQFF. The CDR3 DNA sequence: TGTGCCAGCAGCCCCCGGGTCGGCTGGGTCAATGAGCAGTTCTTC. Combining the CDR3 with reference TRBV7-9 and TRBJ2-1 gives the whole variable domain DTGVSQNPRHKITKRGQNVTFRCDPISEHNRLYWYRQTLGQGPEFLTYFQNEAQLEKSRLLSDRFSAERPKGSFSTLEIQRTEQGDSAMYLCASSPRVGWVNEQFFGPGTRLTVL.

The chain joins TRBV28 to TRBJ2-5; 9 bases match TRBD1. The CDR3 has 15 amino acids. V trimming: 5 bases; J trimming: 3 bases; junction bases outside the gene matches: 7. Germline V CDR1 and CDR2: MDHEN, SYDVKM. CDR3 in DNA: TGTGCCAGCAGTCCTCGGACAGGGGCGGAAGAGACCCAGTACTTC. This sequence encodes CASSPRTGAEETQYF.

The chain has TRBV3-1 (or the pseudogene TRBV3-2) and TRBJ1-4; D gene unclear. Per germline, CDR1 LGHDT and CDR2 YNNKEL (reference sequence). The CDR3 runs to 13 residues. V lost 8 bases to trimming and J lost 3 bases, with 10 bases between them. For the CDR3, the DNA is TGTGCCAGCGGTGGGCAGGCTAATGAAAAACTGTTTTTT. Residues: CASGGQANEKLFF.

V and J are TRBV3-1 (or the pseudogene TRBV3-2) and TRBJ2-2; TRBD1 aligns across 9 bases. CDR3 size: 16 residues. The V gene's germline CDR1 is LGHDT and CDR2 YNNKEL (reference sequence). V gave up 3 bases and J gave up 4 bases; unmatched junction bases: 6. Here the CDR3 reads CASSQRDRDVTGELFF. Here the CDR3 DNA reads TGTGCCAGCAGCCAGAGGGACAGGGATGTCACCGGGGAGCTGTTTTTT.

The rearrangement uses TRBV24-1 and TRBJ2-7; 10 bases map to TRBD1. Germline V CDR1 and CDR2: KGHDR, SFDVKD. V gave up 8 bases and J gave up 2 bases; unmatched junction bases: 8. The CDR3 length is 15 residues. The DNA for the CDR3 is TGTGCCACCATCTCGCGGACAGGGGGTGCCTACGAGCAGTACTTC. Its protein product is CATISRTGGAYEQYF.

The J gene is TRBJ2-5, the V gene TRBV27, with 9 bases fitting TRBD1. The V segment lost 6 bases and the J segment 5 bases; nucleotides outside the gene matches: 4. The germline V gene encodes CDR1 MNHEY and CDR2 SMNVEV (reference sequence). The CDR3 contains 13 residues. The chain's CDR3 is CASRRTGAETQYF. The CDR3 nucleotides read TGTGCCAGCAGGCGGACAGGGGCTGAGACCCAGTACTTC.

The chain employs TRBV5-5 and TRBJ1-5, with D possibly being TRBD1 (5 bases). The V gene's germline CDR1 is SGHKS and CDR2 YYEKEE (reference sequence). V was clipped by 4 bases and J by 0 bases, with 8 bases between them. This CDR3 has 14 residues. CDR3 nucleotides: TGTGCCAGCAGCCAGGGAAATAGCAATCAGCCCCAGCATTTT. Protein product: CASSQGNSNQPQHF.

V is TRBV3-1 (or the pseudogene TRBV3-2) and J is TRBJ1-5; TRBD1 agrees at 8 bases. The CDR3 has 17 amino acids. Germline trimming cut 2 bases from V and 0 bases from J; bases unmatched to any gene: 6. Germline V gene data show CDR1 as LGHDT and CDR2 as YNNKEL (reference sequence). The CDR3 sequence: CASSQHRGGHSNQPQHF. For the CDR3, the DNA is TGTGCCAGCAGCCAACACAGGGGGGGACATAGCAATCAGCCCCAGCATTTT.

V is TRBV5-1 and J is TRBJ2-2, with TRBD1 identical over 8 bases. Germline lookup yields CDR1 SGHRS and CDR2 YFSETQ. The CDR3 is 14 residues long. J was trimmed by 6 bases and V by 4 bases; bases with no gene match: 5. The CDR3 region is CASSGGTGPGELFF. The DNA of the CDR3 is TGCGCCAGCAGCGGCGGGACAGGCCCCGGGGAGCTGTTTTTT. The full variable domain, in which reference TRBV5-1 and TRBJ2-2 provide the parts outside the CDR3, is KAGVTQTPRYLIKTRGQQVTLSCSPISGHRSVSWYQQTPGQGLQFLFEYFSETQRNKGNFPGRFSGRQFSNSRSEMNVSTLELGDSALYLCASSGGTGPGELFFGEGSRLTVL.

This sequence joins TRBV27 and TRBJ2-1; 7 bases match TRBD2. The germline CDR1 and CDR2 sequences are MNHEY and SMNVEV (reference sequence). With 6 bases clipped from V and 9 bases from J, the junction kept 11 bases outside the gene matches. The CDR3 contains 14 residues. CDR3 sequence reads: CASRPSGTKGEQFF. The CDR3 DNA reads TGTGCCAGCAGGCCCAGCGGGACTAAAGGTGAGCAGTTCTTC.

V gene TRBV19 combines with J gene TRBJ2-1; 10 bases align to TRBD2. Trimming removed 0 bases from V and 4 bases from J; junction bases left unmatched: 6. This CDR3 spans 17 amino acids. Germline-derived CDR1 and CDR2 are LNHDA and SQIVND (reference sequence). DNA for the CDR3: TGTGCCAGTAGTATAGATCGGACTAGCGGAGATTACAATGAGCAGTTCTTC. Translation: CASSIDRTSGDYNEQFF.

The chain couples TRBV5-4 to TRBJ1-2; no clear D gene. From germline, CDR1 is SGHNT and CDR2 YYREEE (reference sequence). The CDR3 is 13 amino acids. Trimming removed 1 base at V and 4 bases at J, with 8 bases between. The CDR3 reads CASSLNSLYGYTF. The CDR3, as DNA: TGTGCCAGCAGCTTGAATTCTCTCTATGGCTACACCTTC.

The chain uses TRBV28 and TRBJ1-5; D ambiguous. V gave up 0 bases and J gave up 1 base, with 7 bases separating them. Germline V gives CDR1 MDHEN, CDR2 SYDVKM. The CDR3 extends over 15 amino acids. The DNA of the CDR3 is TGTGCCAGCAGTTTATGGTCGGGGAGCAATCAGCCCCAGCATTTT. This encodes CASSLWSGSNQPQHF.

DNA for the CDR3: TGTGCCAGCAGCTTACAGGGGGCGACGAATTCACCCCTCCACTTT. Protein sequence: CASSLQGATNSPLHF. The rearrangement joins TRBV7-9 to TRBJ1-6; TRBD1 matches 8 bases. After removal of 2 bases from V and 7 bases from J, the junction contained 4 bases not matched to a gene. CDR1 and CDR2 (germline): SEHNR, FQNEAQ (reference sequence). The CDR3 is 15 amino acids. Looking up the rest from reference TRBV7-9 and TRBJ1-6 gives the full variable domain: DTGVSQNPRHKITKRGQNVTFRCDPISEHNRLYWYRQTLGQGPEFLTYFQNEAQLEKSRLLSDRFSAERPKGSFSTLEIQRTEQGDSAMYLCASSLQGATNSPLHFGNGTRLTVT.

The J gene is TRBJ2-2, the V gene TRBV6-5, with unresolved D. CDR3 length equals 13 residues. Germline V gene data show CDR1 as MNHEY and CDR2 as SVGAGI. V lost 2 bases, J lost 7 bases, and 8 bases lay in between. The CDR3, as DNA: TGTGCCAGCAGTTACGGTCGCGGCGGGGAGCTGTTTTTT. Protein sequence: CASSYGRGGELFF.

The rearrangement links TRBV6-1 to TRBJ2-4, with D maybe TRBD1 (5 bases). Germline CDR1 reads MNHNS; CDR2 reads SASEGT. The CDR3 covers 16 residues. V was cut by 3 bases and J by 0 bases, with 12 bases left in between. The DNA of the CDR3 is TGTGCCAGCAGTGATTTTAGCAGGGAAGCCAAAAACATTCAGTACTTC. Translation gives CASSDFSREAKNIQYF.

V is TRBV10-1 and J is TRBJ2-3, with D tentatively TRBD2 (6 bases). The CDR3 is made up of 14 amino acids. Germline V gene data show CDR1 as WNHNN and CDR2 as SYGVQD (reference sequence). V gave up 6 bases and J gave up 5 bases, with 15 bases separating them. The CDR3: CASRFGGWVDTQYF. DNA for the CDR3: TGCGCCAGCAGATTTGGGGGGTGGGTAGATACGCAGTATTTT.